These T cell receptor beta chains were read from a single sample in a study of blood T cell repertoires in COVID-19. Assay: immunoSEQ multiplex PCR; the TCRdb copy retains only in-frame clones and omits some. The profile shows hundreds of thousands of clones, around nine tenths of them singletons. The specimen sequenced was PBMCs or T cells enriched from blood (not recorded which). All receptors come from a woman between 35 and 50 years old who had recovered from COVID-19. The CDR3 runs from the conserved cysteine through the conserved F or W. D genes are given only for firm matches. Part of the rows lack a size; the others show once, few, many or a class for expanded clones.

J | size | V | D | CDR3 | DNA
TRBJ1-3 | NA | TRBV15 | NA | CATSRHHNRKNTIYF | TGTGCCACCAGCAGACACCACAACAGGAAAAACACCATATATTTT
TRBJ2-6 | NA | TRBV28 | NA | CASSLQGPGANVLTF | TGTGCCAGCAGTTTACAGGGGCCTGGGGCCAACGTCCTGACTTTC
TRBJ2-2 | NA | TRBV4-3 | TRBD2 | CASSQTSGSGIGELFF | TGCGCCAGCAGCCAAACTAGCGGGAGTGGGATCGGGGAGCTGTTTTTT
TRBJ2-1 | NA | TRBV7-3 | TRBD2 | CASSSGTINEQFF | TGTGCCAGCAGCTCCGGGACTATCAATGAGCAGTTCTTC
TRBJ1-4 | NA | TRBV30 | TRBD1 | CAWSPPGQGNEKLFF | TGTGCCTGGAGCCCACCGGGACAGGGCAATGAAAAACTGTTTTTT
TRBJ1-5 | NA | TRBV27 | NA | CASSLSAGWGEAQHF | TGTGCCAGCAGTTTAAGTGCAGGCTGGGGGGAAGCCCAGCATTTT
TRBJ1-4 | NA | TRBV18 | TRBD1 | CASSKGASEPLNEKLFF | TGTGCCAGCTCAAAGGGGGCCTCCGAACCTTTAAATGAAAAACTGTTTTTT
TRBJ1-1 | NA | TRBV14 | NA | CASSHGYTEAFF | TGTGCCAGCAGCCACGGGTACACTGAAGCTTTCTTT
TRBJ1-1 | once | TRBV7-2 | TRBD1 | CASSLNPTGGRTEAFF | TGTGCCAGCAGCTTAAACCCCACAGGGGGTCGCACTGAAGCTTTCTTT
TRBJ1-5 | NA | TRBV4-3 | NA | CASSQDLGRNQPQHF | TGCGCCAGCAGCCAAGATCTTGGCAGGAATCAGCCCCAGCATTTT
TRBJ1-2 | NA | TRBV28 | NA | CASTDKGYGYTF | TGTGCCAGCACTGACAAAGGCTATGGCTACACCTTC